This TCR beta chain came from a study of blood T cell repertoires in COVID-19. Across the study: Acute and convalescent COVID-19 samples came from the United States, Italy and Spain. Sources were T cells, B-cell-depleted T cells, or PBMCs; the material itself was cDNA or gDNA.

Participant age was roughly 18 to 95 years, and participants resided in roughly 25 US areas. Each participant's cohort was designated according to participant-reported clinical history. Method: immunoSEQ multiplex PCR; TCRdb's copy keeps in-frame clones and lacks some. The data show 300,000 or so clones, around 90% seen once. The V and J ends lost 5 bases and 4 bases respectively, with 17 bases between them. Germline lookup yields CDR1 SGHTA and CDR2 FQGNSA. There are 15 residues in the CDR3. This clone showed up just once. V is TRBV7-2 and J is TRBJ2-5, with D perhaps matching TRBD2 (5 bases). The sequence came from a young woman who had recovered from COVID-19. Sequenced material: PBMCs or T cells enriched from blood (not recorded which). The CDR3 sequence: CASSRVSEIGETQYF. CDR3 bases: TGTGCCAGCAGCCGGGTTAGCGAAATCGGAGAGACCCAGTACTTC.